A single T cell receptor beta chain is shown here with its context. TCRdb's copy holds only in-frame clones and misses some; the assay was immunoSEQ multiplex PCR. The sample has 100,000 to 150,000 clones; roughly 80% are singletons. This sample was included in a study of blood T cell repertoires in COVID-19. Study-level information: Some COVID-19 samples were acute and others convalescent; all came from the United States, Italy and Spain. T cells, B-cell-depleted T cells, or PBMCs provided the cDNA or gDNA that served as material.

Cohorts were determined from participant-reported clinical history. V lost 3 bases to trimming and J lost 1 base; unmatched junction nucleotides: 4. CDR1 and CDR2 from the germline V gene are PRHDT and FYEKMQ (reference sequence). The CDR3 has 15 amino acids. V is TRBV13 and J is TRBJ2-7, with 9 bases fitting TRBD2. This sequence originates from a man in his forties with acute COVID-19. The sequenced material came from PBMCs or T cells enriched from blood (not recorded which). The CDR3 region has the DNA TGTGCCAGCAGCTTCTTAGCGGGGGCTTCCTACGAGCAGTACTTC. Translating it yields CASSFLAGASYEQYF.